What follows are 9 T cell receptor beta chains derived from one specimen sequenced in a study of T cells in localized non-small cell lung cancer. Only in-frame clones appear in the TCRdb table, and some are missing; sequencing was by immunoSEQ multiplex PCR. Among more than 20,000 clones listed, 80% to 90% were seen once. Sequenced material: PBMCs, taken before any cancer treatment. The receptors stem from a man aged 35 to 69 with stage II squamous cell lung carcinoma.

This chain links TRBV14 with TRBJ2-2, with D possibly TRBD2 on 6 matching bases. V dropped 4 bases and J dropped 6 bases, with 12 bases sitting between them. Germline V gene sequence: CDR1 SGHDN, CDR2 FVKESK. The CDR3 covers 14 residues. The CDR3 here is CASSLSGWAGELFF. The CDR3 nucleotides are TGTGCCAGCAGCCTCAGCGGGTGGGCCGGGGAGCTGTTTTTT. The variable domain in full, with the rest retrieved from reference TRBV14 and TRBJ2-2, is EAGVTQFPSHSVIEKGQTVTLRCDPISGHDNLYWYRRVMGKEIKFLLHFVKESKQDESGMPNNRFLAERTGGTYSTLKVQPAELEDSGVYFCASSLSGWAGELFFGEGSRLTVL.

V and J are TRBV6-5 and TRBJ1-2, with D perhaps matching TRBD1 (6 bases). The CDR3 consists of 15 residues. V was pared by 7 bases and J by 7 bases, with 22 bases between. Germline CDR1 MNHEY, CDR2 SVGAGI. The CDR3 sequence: CASTNLQGLGGGYTF. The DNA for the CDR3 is TGTGCCAGCACCAACCTACAAGGACTAGGGGGTGGCTACACCTTC.

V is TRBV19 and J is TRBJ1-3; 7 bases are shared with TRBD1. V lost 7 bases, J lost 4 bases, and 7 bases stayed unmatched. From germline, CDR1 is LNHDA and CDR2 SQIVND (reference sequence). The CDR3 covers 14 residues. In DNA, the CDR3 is TGTGCCAGTAAATTAACAGGGGAAGGAAACACCATATATTTT. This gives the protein CASKLTGEGNTIYF.

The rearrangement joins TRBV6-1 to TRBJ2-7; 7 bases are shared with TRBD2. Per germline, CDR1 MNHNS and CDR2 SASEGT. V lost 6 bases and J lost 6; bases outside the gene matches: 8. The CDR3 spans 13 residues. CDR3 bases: TGTGCCAGCAGACACGGGACTACGGGCGAGCAGTACTTC. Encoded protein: CASRHGTTGEQYF.

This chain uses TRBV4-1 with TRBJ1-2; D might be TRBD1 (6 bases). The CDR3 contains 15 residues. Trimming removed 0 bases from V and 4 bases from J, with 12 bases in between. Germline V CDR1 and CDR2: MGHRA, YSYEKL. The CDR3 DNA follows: TGCGCCAGCAGCCAAGAACAGGGTTTAGGCTATGGCTACACCTTC. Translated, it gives CASSQEQGLGYGYTF.

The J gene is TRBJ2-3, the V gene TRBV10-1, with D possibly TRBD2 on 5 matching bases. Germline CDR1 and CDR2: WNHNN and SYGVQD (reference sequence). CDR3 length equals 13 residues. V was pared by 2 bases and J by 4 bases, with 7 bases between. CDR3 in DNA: TGCGCCAGCAGTGAGGGAGCGGCAGATACGCAGTATTTT. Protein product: CASSEGAADTQYF.

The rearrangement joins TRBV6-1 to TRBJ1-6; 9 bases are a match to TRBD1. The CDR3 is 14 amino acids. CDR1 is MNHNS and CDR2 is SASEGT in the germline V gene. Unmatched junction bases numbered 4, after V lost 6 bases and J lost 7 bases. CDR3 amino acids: CASSLGTGNSPLHF. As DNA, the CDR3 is TGTGCCAGCAGCCTTGGGACAGGGAATTCACCCCTCCACTTT.

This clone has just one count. In nucleotides, the CDR3 is TGTGCCAGTAGTAGATCCGGGACCAGGTCCTACAATGAGCAGTTCTTC. Its protein is CASSRSGTRSYNEQFF. The chain joins TRBV19 to TRBJ2-1; tentatively, D is TRBD1 or TRBD2 (5 bases each). The V gene's germline CDR1 is LNHDA and CDR2 SQIVND (reference sequence). V lost 4 bases to trimming and J lost 1 base, with 14 bases between them. CDR3 length: 16 amino acids.

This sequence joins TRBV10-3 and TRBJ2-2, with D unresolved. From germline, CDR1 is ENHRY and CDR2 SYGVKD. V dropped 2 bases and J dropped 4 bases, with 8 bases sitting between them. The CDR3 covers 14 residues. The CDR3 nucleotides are TGTGCCATCAGTGAGCGGTGGGCCACCGGGGAGCTGTTTTTT. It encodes CAISERWATGELFF.